One sample yielded the 8 T cell receptor beta chains listed below, sequenced in a study of identical twins. Using its own MiXCR run on the 5' RACE reads, TCRdb lists one record per CDR3 protein. The table has a few hundred thousand distinct CDR3 sequences, more than 9% seen once. These records were also assigned to another study, of yellow fever vaccine responses in identical twins.

Material for sequencing was CD8+ T cells sorted from blood. All receptors come from a woman under 30 in good health.

This clonotype was picked up a small number of times. The chain joins TRBV9 to TRBJ1-2, with 11 bases matching TRBD1. V shed 3 bases and J 4 bases; nucleotides not matched to a gene: 2. The V gene's germline CDR1 is SGDLS and CDR2 YYNGEE. CDR3 length equals 14 residues. For the CDR3, the DNA is TGTGCCAGCAGCGGGACAGGGGGCAGCTATGGCTACACCTTC. Amino acids: CASSGTGGSYGYTF. Full variable domain (rest looked up from reference TRBV9 and TRBJ1-2): DSGVTQTPKHLITATGQRVTLRCSPRSGDLSVYWYQQSLDQGLQFLIQYYNGEERAKGNILERFSAQQFPDLHSELNLSSLELGDSALYFCASSGTGGSYGYTFGSGTRLTVV.

This clonotype was seen at least ten times. This chain joins TRBV7-9 and TRBJ2-1; D not resolved. Germline values: CDR1 SEHNR, CDR2 FQNEAQ (reference sequence). With 1 base removed from V and 10 bases from J, the gap between germline ends came to 8 bases. This CDR3 spans 12 amino acids. The CDR3 reads CASSLVVVEQFF. The CDR3 DNA sequence: TGTGCCAGCAGCTTAGTGGTGGTGGAGCAGTTCTTC.

Turning to this clonotype: The junction does not match germline at one end; this may be a read error. The chain links TRBV2 to TRBJ2-7; the D is unclear. CDR3 length: 14 amino acids. The germline gives CDR1 SNHLY, CDR2 FYNNEI. The CDR3 bases are TGTGCCAGCAGTGAGTACACGGGCTCCTACGAGCGGTACTTC. Protein product: CASSEYTGSYERYF.

Only a few counts were recorded for this clonotype. The chain has TRBV7-7 and TRBJ2-1; 8 positions agree with TRBD2. The ends lost 1 base at V and 9 bases at J; junction bases unmatched: 5. The CDR3 extends over 14 amino acids. Looked up from germline, CDR1 is SSHAT and CDR2 is FNYEAQ (reference sequence). In nucleotides, the CDR3 is TGTGCCAGCAGCTTAGGGACTAGCCAGGGTGAGCAGTTCTTC. Protein sequence: CASSLGTSQGEQFF.

Only a few counts were recorded for this clonotype. CDR3 protein: CAITGRGGSYGYTF. In DNA form, the CDR3 reads TGTGCCATCACAGGTAGAGGAGGCTCCTATGGCTACACCTTC. V is TRBV6-2 or TRBV6-3 and J is TRBJ1-2; the D gene is possibly TRBD1 (5 bases). Trimming removed 10 bases from V and 4 bases from J, with 19 bases in between. Per germline, CDR1 MNHEY and CDR2 SVGEGT. This CDR3 is 14 amino acids long.

There are a few counts of this clonotype. This chain joins TRBV28 and TRBJ2-5; D gene uncertain. V was pared by 6 bases and J by 8 bases, with 19 bases between. The germline gives CDR1 MDHEN, CDR2 SYDVKM. This CDR3 is built from 14 residues. The chain's CDR3 is CASRLDRAPETQYF. CDR3 nucleotide sequence: TGTGCCAGCAGGTTAGACCGGGCGCCGGAAACCCAGTACTTC. Using reference TRBV28 and TRBJ2-5 for the parts outside the CDR3, the full variable domain is DVKVTQSSRYLVKRTGEKVFLECVQDMDHENMFWYRQDPGLGLRLIYFSYDVKMKEKGDIPEGYSVSREKKERFSLILESASTNQTSMYLCASRLDRAPETQYFGPGTRLLVL.

The rearrangement links TRBV27 to TRBJ2-4, with no clear D. Germline assignment: CDR1 MNHEY and CDR2 SMNVEV (reference sequence). The CDR3 covers 13 residues. With 8 bases removed from V and 0 bases from J, the gap between germline ends came to 8 bases. The CDR3 DNA follows: TGTGCCAGCGGGTTGGCAGCCAAAAACATTCAGTACTTC. Protein product: CASGLAAKNIQYF.

The chain uses TRBV4-1 and TRBJ2-1, with D possibly being TRBD1 (6 bases). The V end was cut by 6 bases, the J end by 6 bases, with 12 bases between. The germline V gene encodes CDR1 MGHRA and CDR2 YSYEKL. This CDR3 spans 13 amino acids. CDR3 in DNA: TGCGCCAGCAGTCATCAGGGGAGCAATGAGCAGTTCTTC. It encodes CASSHQGSNEQFF.